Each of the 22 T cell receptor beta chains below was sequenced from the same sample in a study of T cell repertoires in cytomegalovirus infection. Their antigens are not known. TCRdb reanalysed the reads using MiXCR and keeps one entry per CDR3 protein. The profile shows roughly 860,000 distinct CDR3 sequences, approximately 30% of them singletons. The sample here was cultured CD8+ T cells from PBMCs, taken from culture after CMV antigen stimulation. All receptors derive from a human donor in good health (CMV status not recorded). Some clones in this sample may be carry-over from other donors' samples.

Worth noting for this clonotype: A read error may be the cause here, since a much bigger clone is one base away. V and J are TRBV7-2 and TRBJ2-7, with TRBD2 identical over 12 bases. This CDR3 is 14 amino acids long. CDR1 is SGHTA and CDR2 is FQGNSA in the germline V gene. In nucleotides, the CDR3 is TGTGTCAGCAGCTTAACGGGACTAGCGGGCGAGCAGTACGTC. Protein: CVSSLTGLAGEQYV.

CDR3 amino acids: CASSFNDRDGLEKLFF. The CDR3 DNA reads TGTGCCAGCAGCTTTAACGACAGGGACGGATTAGAAAAACTGTTTTTT. The chain couples TRBV7-2 to TRBJ1-4; TRBD1 aligns across 7 bases. CDR1 is SGHTA, CDR2 FQGNSA, per germline. CDR3 size: 16 residues. V shed 3 bases and J 8 bases; nucleotides not matched to a gene: 12.

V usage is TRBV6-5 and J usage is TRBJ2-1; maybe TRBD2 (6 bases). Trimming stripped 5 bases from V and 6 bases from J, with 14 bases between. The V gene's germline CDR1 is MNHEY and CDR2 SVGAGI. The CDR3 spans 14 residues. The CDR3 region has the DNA TGTGCCAGCAGTCCCCTTCTGGGGGGCAATGAGCAGTTCTTC. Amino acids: CASSPLLGGNEQFF.

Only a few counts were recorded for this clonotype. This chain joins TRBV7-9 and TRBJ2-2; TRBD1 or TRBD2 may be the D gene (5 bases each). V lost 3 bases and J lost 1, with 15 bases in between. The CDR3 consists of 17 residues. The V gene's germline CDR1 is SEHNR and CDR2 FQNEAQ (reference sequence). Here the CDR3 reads CASSFPTGTVNTGELFF. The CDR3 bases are TGTGCCAGCAGCTTTCCTACCGGGACCGTGAACACCGGGGAGCTGTTTTTT.

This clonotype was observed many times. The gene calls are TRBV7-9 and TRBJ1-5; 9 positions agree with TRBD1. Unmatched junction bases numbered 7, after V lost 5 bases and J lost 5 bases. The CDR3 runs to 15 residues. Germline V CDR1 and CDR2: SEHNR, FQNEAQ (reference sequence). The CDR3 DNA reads TGTGCCAGCAGCCGGGACAGGGACCTTCATCAGCCCCAGCATTTT. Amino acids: CASSRDRDLHQPQHF.

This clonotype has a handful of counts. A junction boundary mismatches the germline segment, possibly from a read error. In DNA form, the CDR3 reads TGTGCTAGCAGCTTAGGCCCGGGGGCCAATGAGCAGTTCTTC. Its protein is CASSLGPGANEQFF. The J gene is TRBJ2-1, the V gene TRBV7-7, with D perhaps matching TRBD1 or TRBD2 (6 bases each). CDR1 and CDR2 from the germline V gene are SSHAT and FNYEAQ (reference sequence). This CDR3 comprises 14 residues.

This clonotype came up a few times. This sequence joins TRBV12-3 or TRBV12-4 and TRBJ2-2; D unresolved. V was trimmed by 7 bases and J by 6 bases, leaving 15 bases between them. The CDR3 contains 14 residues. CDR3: CASTRQIRAGELFF. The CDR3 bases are TGTGCCAGCACTCGGCAGATTCGGGCCGGGGAGCTGTTTTTT.

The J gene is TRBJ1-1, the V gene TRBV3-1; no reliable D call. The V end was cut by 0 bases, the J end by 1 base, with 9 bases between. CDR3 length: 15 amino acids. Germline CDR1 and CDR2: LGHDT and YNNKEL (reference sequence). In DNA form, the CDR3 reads TGTGCCAGCAGCCAAGATCGGAGACCGAACACTGAAGCTTTCTTT. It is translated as CASSQDRRPNTEAFF.

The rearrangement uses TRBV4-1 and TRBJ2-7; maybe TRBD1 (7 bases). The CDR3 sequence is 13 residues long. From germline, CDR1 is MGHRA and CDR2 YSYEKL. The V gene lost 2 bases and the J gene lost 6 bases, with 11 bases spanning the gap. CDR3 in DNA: TGCGCCAGCAGCCAATTTCAGGGGGGCGAGCAGTACGTC. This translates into CASSQFQGGEQYV.

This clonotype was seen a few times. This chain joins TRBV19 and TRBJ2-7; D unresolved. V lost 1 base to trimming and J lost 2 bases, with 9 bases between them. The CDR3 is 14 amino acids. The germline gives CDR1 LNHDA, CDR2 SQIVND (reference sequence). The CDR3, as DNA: TGTGCCAGTAGTATAGTGGCAGGCGCCTACGAGCAGTACGTC. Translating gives CASSIVAGAYEQYV.

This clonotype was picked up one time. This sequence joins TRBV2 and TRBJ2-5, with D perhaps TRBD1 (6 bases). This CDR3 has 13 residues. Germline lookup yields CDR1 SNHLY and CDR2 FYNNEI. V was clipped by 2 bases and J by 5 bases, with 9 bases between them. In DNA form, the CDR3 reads TGTGCCAGCAGTGAATGGGGGCGGGAGACCCAGTACTTC. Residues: CASSEWGRETQYF.

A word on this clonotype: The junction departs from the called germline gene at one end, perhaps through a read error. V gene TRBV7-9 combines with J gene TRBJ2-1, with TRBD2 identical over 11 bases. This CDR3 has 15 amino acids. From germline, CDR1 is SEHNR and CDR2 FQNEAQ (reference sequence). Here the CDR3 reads CASTLLAGAWSEQFF. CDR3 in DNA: TGTGCCAGCACCTTACTAGCGGGGGCCTGGAGTGAGCAGTTCTTC.

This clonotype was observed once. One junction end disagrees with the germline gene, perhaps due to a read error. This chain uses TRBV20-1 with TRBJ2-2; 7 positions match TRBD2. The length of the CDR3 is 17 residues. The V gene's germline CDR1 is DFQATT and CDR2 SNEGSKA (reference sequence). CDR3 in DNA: TGCGGTGCTAGCTATAGGGGCGGACTAGCGAACACCGGGGAGCTGTTTTTT. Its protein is CGASYRGGLANTGELFF.

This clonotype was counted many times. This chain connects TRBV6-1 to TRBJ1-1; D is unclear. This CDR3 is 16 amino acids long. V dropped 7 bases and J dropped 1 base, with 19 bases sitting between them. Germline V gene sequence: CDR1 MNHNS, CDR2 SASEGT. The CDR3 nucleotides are TGTGCCAGCAAAGTTTCCCCCTCCCGATGGAACACTGAAGCTTTCTTT. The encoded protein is CASKVSPSRWNTEAFF.

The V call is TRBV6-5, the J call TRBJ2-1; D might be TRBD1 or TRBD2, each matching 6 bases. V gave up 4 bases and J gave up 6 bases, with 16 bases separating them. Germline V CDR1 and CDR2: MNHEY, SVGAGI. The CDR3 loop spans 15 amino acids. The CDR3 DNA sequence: TGTGCCAGCAGTTTTGGGGGGCCGGACCTCAATGAGCAGTTCTTC. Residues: CASSFGGPDLNEQFF.

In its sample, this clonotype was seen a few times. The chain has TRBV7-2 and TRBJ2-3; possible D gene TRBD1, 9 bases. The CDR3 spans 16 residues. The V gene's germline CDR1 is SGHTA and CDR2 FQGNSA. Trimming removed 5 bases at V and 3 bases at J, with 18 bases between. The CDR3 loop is CASSLTGGGGTDTQYF. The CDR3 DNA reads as TGTGCCAGCAGCCTAACAGGGGGCGGGGGGACAGATACGCAGTATTTT. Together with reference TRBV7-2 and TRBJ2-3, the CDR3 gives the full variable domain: GAGVSQSPSNKVTEKGKDVELRCDPISGHTALYWYRQSLGQGLEFLIYFQGNSAPDKSGLPSDRFSAERTGGSVSTLTIQRTQQEDSAVYLCASSLTGGGGTDTQYFGPGTRLTVL.

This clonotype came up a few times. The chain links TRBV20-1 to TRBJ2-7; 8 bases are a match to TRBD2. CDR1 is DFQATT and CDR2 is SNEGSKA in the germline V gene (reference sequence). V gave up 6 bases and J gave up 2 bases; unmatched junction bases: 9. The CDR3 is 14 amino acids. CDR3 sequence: CSAPRRGDTYEQYF. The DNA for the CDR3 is TGCAGTGCCCCGCGGCGGGGGGACACCTACGAGCAGTACTTC.

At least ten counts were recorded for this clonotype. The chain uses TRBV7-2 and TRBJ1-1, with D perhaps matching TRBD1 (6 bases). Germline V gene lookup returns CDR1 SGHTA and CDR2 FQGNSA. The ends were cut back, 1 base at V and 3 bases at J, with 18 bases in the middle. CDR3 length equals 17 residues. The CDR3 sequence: CASSLVWPGQKDTEAFF. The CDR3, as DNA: TGTGCCAGCAGCTTAGTTTGGCCCGGACAGAAGGACACTGAAGCTTTCTTT.

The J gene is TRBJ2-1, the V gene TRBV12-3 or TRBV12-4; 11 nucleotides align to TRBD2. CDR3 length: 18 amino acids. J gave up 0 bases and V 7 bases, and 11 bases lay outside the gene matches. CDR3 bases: TGTGCCAGCACCGCCGGTAGCGGGGGGGCTATCTCCTACAATGAGCAGTTCTTC. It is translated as CASTAGSGGAISYNEQFF.

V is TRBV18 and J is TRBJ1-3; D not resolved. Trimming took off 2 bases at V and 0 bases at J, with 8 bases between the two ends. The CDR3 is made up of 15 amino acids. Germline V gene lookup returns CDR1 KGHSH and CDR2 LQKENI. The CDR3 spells CASSPVSSSGNTIYF. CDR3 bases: TGTGCCAGCTCACCAGTCAGCAGCTCTGGAAACACCATATATTTT.

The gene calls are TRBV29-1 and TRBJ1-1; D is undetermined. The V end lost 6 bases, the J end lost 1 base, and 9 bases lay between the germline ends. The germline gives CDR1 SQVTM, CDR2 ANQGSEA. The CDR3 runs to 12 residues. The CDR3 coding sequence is TGCAGCGTATTCACTCAGAACACTGAAGCTTTCTTT. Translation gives CSVFTQNTEAFF.

The CDR3 loop is CASTSLTNTGELFF. The CDR3 coding sequence is TGTGCCAGCACGTCCCTGACAAACACCGGGGAGCTGTTTTTT. This chain uses TRBV18 with TRBJ2-2; D gene uncertain. The CDR3 consists of 14 residues. In germline, CDR1 is KGHSH, CDR2 LQKENI. Trimming took 8 bases from V and 2 from J, leaving 12 bases between them.